These 26 T cell receptor beta chains came from one sample sequenced in a study of CD8 T cells in ankylosing spondylitis. Regarding the study as a whole: Characteristic, it appeared, of ankylosing spondylitis blood was a TCR beta motif of fewer than 10 highly homologous variants.

A single record per CDR3 protein comes from TCRdb applying MiXCR to the 5' RACE reads. The sample holds about 400,000 distinct CDR3 sequences, around 20% seen once. These TCRs' antigens remain unknown. Sequenced: blood, either unsorted or a sorted T cell fraction (not recorded which). These TCRs come from a male donor with ankylosing spondylitis.

This clonotype appeared a few times. The J gene is TRBJ2-2, the V gene TRBV20-1; TRBD2 matches 13 bases. The CDR3 consists of 16 residues. Germline values: CDR1 DFQATT, CDR2 SNEGSKA (reference sequence). V lost 3 bases to trimming and J lost 0 bases; unmatched junction nucleotides: 1. This CDR3 is CSASGLAGANTGELFF. The CDR3 region has the DNA TGCAGTGCTAGCGGACTAGCGGGAGCGAACACCGGGGAGCTGTTTTTT.

This clonotype showed up just a few times. For the CDR3, the DNA is TGCAGTGCTTCCAACTACAATGAGCAGTTCTTC. Its protein product is CSASNYNEQFF. The rearrangement uses TRBV20-1 and TRBJ2-1; the D is unclear. CDR3 length: 11 residues. Trimming cost V 5 bases and J 3 bases, with 5 bases left between them. Germline V lookup: CDR1 DFQATT, CDR2 SNEGSKA (reference sequence).

This clonotype has only a few counts. This chain connects TRBV20-1 to TRBJ2-5, with D possibly called TRBD1 or TRBD2 (5 bases each). This CDR3 has 14 residues. CDR1 DFQATT and CDR2 SNEGSKA come from the germline V gene (reference sequence). The CDR3 nucleotides read TGCAGCTACTTGCCGGGACGGATACAAGAGACCCAGTACTTC. Encoded protein: CSYLPGRIQETQYF.

The rearrangement joins TRBV5-5 to TRBJ2-3; no clear D gene. The V gene lost 2 bases and the J gene lost 7 bases, with 5 bases spanning the gap. The CDR3 consists of 11 residues. Germline values: CDR1 SGHKS, CDR2 YYEKEE (reference sequence). The CDR3, as DNA: TGTGCCAGCAGCTTAAGGTATACGCAGTATTTT. Amino acids: CASSLRYTQYF.

This clonotype is a singleton in its sample. The chain is built from TRBV5-1 and TRBJ2-5; D is undetermined. The V gene's germline CDR1 is SGHRS and CDR2 YFSETQ. Trimming pared 0 bases from V and 2 bases from J, leaving 8 bases between. This CDR3 spans 14 amino acids. In DNA form, the CDR3 reads TGCGCCAGCAGCTTGGAGTCTTTACAAGAGACCCAGTACTTC. This gives the protein CASSLESLQETQYF. Supplemented by reference TRBV5-1 and TRBJ2-5, the full variable domain reads KAGVTQTPRYLIKTRGQQVTLSCSPISGHRSVSWYQQTPGQGLQFLFEYFSETQRNKGNFPGRFSGRQFSNSRSEMNVSTLELGDSALYLCASSLESLQETQYFGPGTRLLVL.

A few counts support this clonotype. This chain links TRBV12-3 or TRBV12-4 with TRBJ2-7, with TRBD2 identical over 12 bases. The junction had 2 bases not matched to a gene; V was cut back by 1 base and J by 4 bases. The CDR3 is 15 residues long. The CDR3 region has the DNA TGTGCCAGCAGTTTAGTTCTAGCGGGAGGGTACGAGCAGTACTTC. Amino acid sequence: CASSLVLAGGYEQYF.

The rearrangement uses TRBV7-9 and TRBJ2-7, with 9 positions matching TRBD1. The CDR3 has 12 residues. The junction had 5 bases not matched to a gene; V was cut back by 6 bases and J by 8 bases. Germline assignment: CDR1 SEHNR and CDR2 FQNEAQ (reference sequence). The CDR3 sequence is CASRPTGGKQYF. CDR3 sequence (DNA): TGTGCCAGCAGGCCTACAGGGGGCAAGCAGTACTTC.

In this sample, this clonotype turned up a few times. Here the CDR3 DNA reads TGTGCCATCAGTGAGTCGACAGGGGCAGATACGCAGTATTTT. Amino acid sequence: CAISESTGADTQYF. The chain joins TRBV10-3 to TRBJ2-3, with TRBD1 matching 8 bases. Germline values: CDR1 ENHRY, CDR2 SYGVKD. This CDR3 is built from 14 residues. Trimming removed 0 bases from V and 4 bases from J; junction bases left unmatched: 0.

The count of this clonotype is one. The chain employs TRBV5-1 and TRBJ2-3; D remains ambiguous. The CDR3 has 16 amino acids. Germline CDR1 SGHRS, CDR2 YFSETQ. Trimming pared 3 bases from V and 0 bases from J, leaving 14 bases between. CDR3 in DNA: TGCGCCAGCAGCTCTCCACATGGGTCCAGCACAGATACGCAGTATTTT. This sequence encodes CASSSPHGSSTDTQYF.

This clonotype was recorded a few times. The chain joins TRBV4-3 to TRBJ2-1, with 10 positions matching TRBD2. CDR1 is LGHNA and CDR2 is YSLEER in the germline V gene. J gave up 4 bases and V 0 bases, and 3 bases lay outside the gene matches. The CDR3 is 16 amino acids. The CDR3 DNA reads TGCGCCAGCAGCCAAGATTCTAGCGGGGGTTACAATGAGCAGTTCTTC. It translates to CASSQDSSGGYNEQFF.

J is TRBJ1-5 and V is TRBV19; 11 positions match TRBD1. The junction had 8 bases not matched to a gene; V was cut back by 4 bases and J by 6 bases. The length of the CDR3 is 16 residues. Germline V gene data show CDR1 as LNHDA and CDR2 as SQIVND (reference sequence). CDR3 protein: CASSTSGQGAFQPQHF. CDR3 sequence (DNA): TGTGCCAGTAGTACCTCCGGACAGGGGGCATTTCAGCCCCAGCATTTT.

This clonotype has only a few counts. This chain uses TRBV11-1 with TRBJ2-7, with TRBD2 matching over 9 bases. CDR3 length: 14 amino acids. In germline, CDR1 is SGHAT, CDR2 FQDESV (reference sequence). Germline trimming cut 0 bases from V and 6 bases from J; bases unmatched to any gene: 3. The CDR3 loop reads CASSLAGLAGEQYF. DNA of the CDR3: TGTGCCAGCAGCTTAGCGGGACTAGCTGGCGAGCAGTACTTC.

A word on this clonotype: One end of the junction varies from germline; a read error may be responsible. The chain links TRBV7-7 to TRBJ2-1; 8 bases agree with TRBD2. This CDR3 has 18 residues. The germline CDR1 and CDR2 sequences are SSHAT and FNYEAQ (reference sequence). This CDR3 reads CASSPAASGYSSYNEQFF. DNA of the CDR3: TGTGCTAGCAGCCCAGCCGCTAGCGGGTACAGCTCCTACAATGAGCAGTTCTTC. Drawing the rest from reference TRBV7-7 and TRBJ2-1, the complete variable domain is GAGVSQSPRYKVTKRGQDVTLRCDPISSHATLYWYQQALGQGPEFLTYFNYEAQPDKSGLPSDRFSAERPEGSISTLTIQRTEQRDSAMYRCASSPAASGYSSYNEQFFGPGTRLTVL.

In its sample, this clonotype was seen a few times. The chain uses TRBV7-3 and TRBJ2-1, with D unresolved. Between the trimmed V and J ends, which lost 0 bases and 2 bases, there was a span of 11 bases. The CDR3 is 16 residues long. Germline V gene data show CDR1 as SGHTA and CDR2 as FQGTGA. Here the CDR3 reads CASSLTASPPYNEQFF. Here the CDR3 DNA reads TGTGCCAGCAGCTTAACAGCCTCCCCTCCCTACAATGAGCAGTTCTTC.

This clonotype was seen a handful of times. V gene TRBV6-1 combines with J gene TRBJ2-1; D tentatively reads TRBD1 or TRBD2 (5 bases each). V lost 6 bases and J 1 base, leaving 19 bases between the germline ends. The CDR3 is 17 amino acids. Germline CDR1 reads MNHNS; CDR2 reads SASEGT. CDR3: CASSNPMGVRSYNEQFF. CDR3 nucleotides: TGTGCCAGCAGCAACCCGATGGGGGTGCGGTCCTACAATGAGCAGTTCTTC.

In its sample, this clonotype was seen a few times. The chain combines TRBV18 with TRBJ2-7; no firm D call. This CDR3 has 12 residues. CDR1 is KGHSH, CDR2 LQKENI, per germline. With 0 bases removed from V and 7 bases from J, the gap between germline ends came to 7 bases. The CDR3 sequence is CASSPPSGEQYF. CDR3 sequence (DNA): TGTGCCAGCTCACCACCCTCTGGTGAGCAGTACTTC.

The gene calls are TRBV5-6 and TRBJ2-1; D gene ambiguous. CDR1 and CDR2 from the germline V gene are SGHDT and YYEEEE. Trimming cost V 4 bases and J 5 bases, with 16 bases left between them. The CDR3 spans 15 residues. The CDR3 region is CASSHTTRPDNEQFF. CDR3 in DNA: TGTGCCAGCAGCCATACGACCCGTCCCGACAATGAGCAGTTCTTC.

This clonotype showed up just a few times. The rearrangement joins TRBV14 to TRBJ2-7; 7 positions agree with TRBD1. CDR3 length equals 16 residues. CDR1 and CDR2 from the germline V gene are SGHDN and FVKESK. V lost 3 bases to trimming and J lost 6 bases; unmatched junction nucleotides: 14. This CDR3 is CASSHGTGVLASEQYF. CDR3 bases: TGTGCCAGCAGCCACGGAACAGGGGTTTTAGCTTCCGAGCAGTACTTC.

Only a few counts were recorded for this clonotype. The chain is built from TRBV6-4 and TRBJ2-1; no reliable D call. CDR1 is MRHNA and CDR2 is SNTAGT in the germline V gene. Trimming left V 4 bases short and J 0 bases short, with 4 bases between. CDR3 length: 13 residues. In DNA, the CDR3 is TGTGCCAGCAGTGTTTTCTCCTACAATGAGCAGTTCTTC. Its translation is CASSVFSYNEQFF.

This clonotype was found a few times. This chain joins TRBV29-1 and TRBJ1-2; a possible D gene is TRBD1 (5 bases). The CDR3 totals 11 residues. Germline assignment: CDR1 SQVTM and CDR2 ANQGSEA. Trimming pared 1 base from V and 8 bases from J, leaving 8 bases between. The CDR3 reads CSVEGGDGYTF. The DNA for the CDR3 is TGCAGCGTTGAAGGCGGGGACGGCTACACCTTC.

This clonotype was seen a handful of times. The chain carries TRBV29-1 and TRBJ2-7, with TRBD1 identical over 8 bases. J was trimmed by 7 bases and V by 4 bases; bases with no gene match: 9. Per germline, CDR1 SQVTM and CDR2 ANQGSEA. There are 13 residues in the CDR3. This CDR3 is CSVVRQGAGEQYF. The CDR3 DNA reads TGCAGCGTTGTTCGCCAGGGGGCGGGAGAGCAGTACTTC.

The chain links TRBV10-3 to TRBJ2-5; D unclear. Germline loops: CDR1 ENHRY, CDR2 SYGVKD. The CDR3 runs to 16 residues. With 4 bases removed from V and 2 bases from J, the gap between germline ends came to 17 bases. The CDR3 DNA reads TGTGCCATCAGTGGTGGGTCTGAGGAAGAACAAGAGACCCAGTACTTC. Protein sequence: CAISGGSEEEQETQYF.

The V and J genes are TRBV6-2 or TRBV6-3 and TRBJ1-1; weak D call: TRBD1 (5 bases). Per the germline V gene, CDR1 is MNHEY and CDR2 is SVGEGT. V shed 2 bases and J shed 6 bases, with 13 bases lying between them. The CDR3 spans 14 residues. For the CDR3, the DNA is TGTGCCAGCAGTTACACGAGGGACCGCGCTGAAGCTTTCTTT. This translates into CASSYTRDRAEAFF.

V usage is TRBV3-1 and J usage is TRBJ2-4, with TRBD1 identical over 7 bases. Germline CDR1 and CDR2: LGHDT and YNNKEL (reference sequence). Unmatched junction bases numbered 1, after V lost 2 bases and J lost 6 bases. The CDR3 length is 13 residues. The CDR3 region has the DNA TGTGCCAGCAGCCAAAACAGGGGAAACATTCAGTACTTC. Translation gives CASSQNRGNIQYF.

This chain joins TRBV5-1 and TRBJ1-1; no clear D. The CDR3 runs to 14 residues. Trimming removed 5 bases at V and 1 base at J, with 12 bases between. Germline assignment: CDR1 SGHRS and CDR2 YFSETQ. The CDR3, as DNA: TGCGCCAGCAGTAGAAGCTCTCCGAACACTGAAGCTTTCTTT. It encodes CASSRSSPNTEAFF.

The chain carries TRBV4-1 and TRBJ2-3; 12 bases line up with TRBD1. CDR3 size: 16 residues. CDR1 is MGHRA and CDR2 is YSYEKL in the germline V gene. After removal of 0 bases from V and 4 bases from J, the junction contained 2 bases not matched to a gene. CDR3 sequence: CASSQDGTGGSDTQYF. In DNA, the CDR3 is TGCGCCAGCAGCCAAGATGGGACAGGGGGCTCAGATACGCAGTATTTT.